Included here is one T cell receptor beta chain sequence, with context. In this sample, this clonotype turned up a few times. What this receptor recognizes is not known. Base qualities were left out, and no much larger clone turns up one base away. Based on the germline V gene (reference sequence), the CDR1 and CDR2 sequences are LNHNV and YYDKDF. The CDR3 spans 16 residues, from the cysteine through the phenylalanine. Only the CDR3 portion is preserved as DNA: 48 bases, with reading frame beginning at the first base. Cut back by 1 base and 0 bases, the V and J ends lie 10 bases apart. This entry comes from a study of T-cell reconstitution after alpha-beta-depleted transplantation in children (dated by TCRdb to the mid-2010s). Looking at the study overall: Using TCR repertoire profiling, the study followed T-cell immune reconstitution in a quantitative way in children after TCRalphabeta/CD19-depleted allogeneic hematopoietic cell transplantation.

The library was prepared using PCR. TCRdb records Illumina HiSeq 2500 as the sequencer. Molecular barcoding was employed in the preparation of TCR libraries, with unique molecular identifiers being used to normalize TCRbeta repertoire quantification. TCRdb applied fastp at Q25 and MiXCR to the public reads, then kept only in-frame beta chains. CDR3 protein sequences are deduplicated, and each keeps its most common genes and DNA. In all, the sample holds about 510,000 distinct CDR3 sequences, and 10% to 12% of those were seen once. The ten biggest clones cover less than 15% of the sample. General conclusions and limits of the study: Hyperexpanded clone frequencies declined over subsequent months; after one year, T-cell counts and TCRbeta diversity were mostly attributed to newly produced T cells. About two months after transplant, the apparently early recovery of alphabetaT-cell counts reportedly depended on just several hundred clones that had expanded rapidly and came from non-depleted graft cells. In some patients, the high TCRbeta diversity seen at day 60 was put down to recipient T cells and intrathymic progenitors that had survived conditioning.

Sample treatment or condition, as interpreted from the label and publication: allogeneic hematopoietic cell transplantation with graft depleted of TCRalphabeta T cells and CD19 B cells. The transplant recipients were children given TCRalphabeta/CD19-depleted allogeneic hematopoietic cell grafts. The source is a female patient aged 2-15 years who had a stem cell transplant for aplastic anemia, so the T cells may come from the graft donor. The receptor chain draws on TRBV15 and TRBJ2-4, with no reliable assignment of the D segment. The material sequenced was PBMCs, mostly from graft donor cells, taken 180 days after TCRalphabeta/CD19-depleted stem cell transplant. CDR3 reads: CATSRGSELAKNIQYF. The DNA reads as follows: TGTGCCACCAGCAGAGGGTCCGAACTAGCCAAAAACATTCAGTACTTC.